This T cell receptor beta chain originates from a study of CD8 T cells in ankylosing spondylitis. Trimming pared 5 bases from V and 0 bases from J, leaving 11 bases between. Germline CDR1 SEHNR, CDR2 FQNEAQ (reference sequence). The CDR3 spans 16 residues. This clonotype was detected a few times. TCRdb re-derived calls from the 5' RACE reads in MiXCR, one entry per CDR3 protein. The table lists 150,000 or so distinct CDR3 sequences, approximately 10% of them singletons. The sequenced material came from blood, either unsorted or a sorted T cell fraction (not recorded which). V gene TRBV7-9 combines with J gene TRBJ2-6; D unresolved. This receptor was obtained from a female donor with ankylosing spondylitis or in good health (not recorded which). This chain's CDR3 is CASSRTPGSGANVLTF. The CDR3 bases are TGTGCCAGCAGCCGTACCCCGGGCTCTGGGGCCAACGTCCTGACTTTC.